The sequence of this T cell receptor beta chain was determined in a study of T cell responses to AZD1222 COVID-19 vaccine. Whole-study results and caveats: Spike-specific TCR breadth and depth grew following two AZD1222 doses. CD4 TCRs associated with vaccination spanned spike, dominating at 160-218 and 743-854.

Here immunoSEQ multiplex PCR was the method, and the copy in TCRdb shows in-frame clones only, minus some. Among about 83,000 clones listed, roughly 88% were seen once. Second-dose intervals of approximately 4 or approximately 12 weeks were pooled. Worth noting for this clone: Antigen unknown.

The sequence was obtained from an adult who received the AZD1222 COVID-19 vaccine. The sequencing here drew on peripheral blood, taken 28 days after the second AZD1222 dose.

The CDR3 nucleotides read TGTGCCAGCAGCTTAGATCTGATGGCAGGGATAGGCGTGAACACTGAAGCTTTCTTT. Translated: CASSLDLMAGIGVNTEAFF. The chain carries TRBV11-2 and TRBJ1-1, with a possible D match to TRBD1 (5 bases). Trimming removed 0 bases at V and 0 bases at J, with 20 bases between. CDR1 SGHAT and CDR2 FQNNGV come from the germline V gene. This CDR3 is built from 19 residues.